Reported below is one T cell receptor (beta chain). These data originate in a study of CD8 T cells in Susac syndrome. After extraction with the RNeasy kit, about 0.5 to 1 ug of the RNA was reverse transcribed using random hexamers. A multiplex approach, immunoSEQ multiplex PCR, amplified TCR beta CDR3 across 54 Vbeta and 13 Jbeta. Each CDR3 protein gets one entry after TCRdb re-called the immunoSEQ multiplex PCR reads with MiXCR. The sample lists roughly 200,000 distinct CDR3 sequences, roughly 96% seen once, with about 0.095% in the top ten. From germline, CDR1 is MGHDK and CDR2 SYGVNS. This CDR3 is 15 amino acids long. Trimming stripped 6 bases from V and 7 bases from J, with 19 bases between.

Sequencing input: CD4+ T cells from PBMCs. The clonotype was recovered from a human donor in good health. The chain is built from TRBV25-1 and TRBJ2-1, with D tentatively TRBD2 (6 bases). Here the CDR3 DNA reads TGTGCCAGCAGCCACCCCGGGGAGGTGGGGAATGAGCAGTTCTTC. This sequence encodes CASSHPGEVGNEQFF.